Given below is one T cell receptor beta chain in context. This clone's antigen is unknown. One base away there is no much larger clone; base qualities are not given. According to the study, the label for this sample's time point signals: about 28 days (+/-7) after the second vaccine dose. Because spike-specific TCR depth and breadth did not differ between the two schedules, AZD1222 recipients who got a second dose at roughly 4 weeks were pooled with those who got a second dose at roughly 12 weeks. Vaccinee samples were obtained from the UK trials COV001 and COV002, which included a single-blind randomized controlled phase 2/3 trial of AZD1222 (ChAdOx1 nCoV-19) in healthy adults. For TCRbeta chain sequencing, PBMC samples from trial participants were taken at day 0 and at day 28 after the second dose. These data come from a study of T cell responses to AZD1222 COVID-19 vaccine (dated by TCRdb to the early 2020s). About the investigation overall: A total of around 240 trial participants underwent TCR sequencing, of whom some 210 received two doses of AZD1222 and 26 received two doses of the MenACWY control vaccine. Trial participants were enrolled by age into 18-55, 56-69 and 70-plus year subgroups, with around 150, 28 and 57 TCR-sequenced participants respectively. Overall study outcomes, separate from this receptor: The vaccine-associated CD4 TCRs covered the entire spike protein, and the dominant responses fell in regions 160-218 and 743-854. The 56-69-year group was small, and its depth increase did not reach significance, likely because of low power. Because no day 14 peak-response samples were available, the repertoires could be characterized only after the peak T cell response. After two AZD1222 doses, spike-specific TCR breadth and depth were significantly higher than at day 0 and than in MenACWY recipients. Conclusions about previously exposed vaccinees are limited because only six or seven AZD1222 recipients were SARS-CoV-2 seropositive at baseline. Reportedly, close to half of the unique spike-specific TCRs recognized epitopes lying outside the regions that are mutated in the B.1.351 and B.1.1.7 variants. Most participants were white British and females outnumbered males, and the authors suggested that clonal diversity may have been underestimated.

The cysteine opens and the phenylalanine closes a CDR3 of 15 amino acids. Only CDR3 DNA remains: 45 bases, in frame from the first base. The germline V gene specifies SGDLS as CDR1 and YYNGEE as CDR2. Here V drops 3 bases and J drops 3 bases, and the junction holds 8 bases not matched to any gene. The CDR3 regions of human TCRbeta chains were subjected to immunosequencing. Concerning the study's data processing: Repertoire TCRs were checked for matches against a reference library of SARS-CoV-2-specific TCRs that had been generated using the MIRA antigen-specificity platform. Breadth meant the fraction of unique TCRs that were SARS-CoV-2-associated, whereas depth meant the fraction of total T cells that were SARS-CoV-2-associated. Using the MIRA data, each spike-specific TCR was mapped to the spike region that the TCR reacts to and placed in a CD4 or CD8 class. Log10-transformed breadth and depth values were compared by one-way ANOVA with Sidak's multiple comparisons tests. In TCRdb, the immuneACCESS table is reduced to in-frame sequences with V and J assigned. These tables do not hold every clone; where another copy was compared, an unresolved V gene accounts for under half, and the others remain unexplained. D and trimming were read from the DNA, whereas the V and J calls and clone size are those reported in that table. In all, the sample holds 150,000 to 200,000 clones, and approximately 90% of those were seen once. Clones ranked in the top ten supply 1% to 1.5% of the sample.

The sample here was peripheral blood, taken 28 days after the second AZD1222 dose. The origin of this receptor is an adult who received the AZD1222 COVID-19 vaccine. The chain was built from TRBV9 and TRBJ2-7, and 8 junction bases match TRBD2. The CDR3 region: CASSGTGTRLYEQYF. The base sequence is TGTGCCAGCAGCGGAACCGGGACTAGACTCTACGAGCAGTACTTC.